Listed below are T cell receptor beta chains from one sample, sequenced in a study of blood T cell repertoires in COVID-19. Sequencing used immunoSEQ multiplex PCR; TCRdb keeps in-frame clones, though not all of them. The sample lists under 200,000 clones, 87% seen once, with 3% to 4% in the top ten. Sequencing was done on a sample of peripheral blood. These receptors were taken from a woman aged 60-75 years who had recovered from COVID-19. CDR3s include the opening cysteine and the closing phenylalanine or tryptophan. The order of the fields is CDR3 DNA, CDR3 protein, V gene, J gene, D gene, clone size. A D gene is named only where the DNA matches it firmly. The size entry is marked missing in some rows and otherwise reads once, few, many or a size class.

DNA: TGTGCCAGCAGCGTAGGGGGGGGGCACACTGAAGCTTTCTTT
CDR3: CASSVGGGHTEAFF
V: TRBV9
J: TRBJ1-1
D: NA
size: NA

DNA: TGCGCCAGCAGCTCACGACAGGGTGAGACCCAGTACTTC
CDR3: CASSSRQGETQYF
V: TRBV5-1
J: TRBJ2-5
D: TRBD1
size: NA

DNA: TGTGCCAGCAGCTACAACCCCGGGCCCGCGGGGAACACTGAAGCTTTCTTT
CDR3: CASSYNPGPAGNTEAFF
V: TRBV28
J: TRBJ1-1
D: NA
size: NA

DNA: TGTGCCAGCAGTTTCACAGGGGGTAACGGCAATCAGCCCCAGCATTTT
CDR3: CASSFTGGNGNQPQHF
V: TRBV27
J: TRBJ1-5
D: TRBD1
size: NA

DNA: TGTGCCAGCAGCTTAACTGGACAGGGGAAACTGTTTTTT
CDR3: CASSLTGQGKLFF
V: TRBV7-9
J: TRBJ1-4
D: TRBD1
size: NA

DNA: TGTGCCAGTAGGGCAGGGGTTCCCACCGGGGAGCTGTTTTTT
CDR3: CASRAGVPTGELFF
V: TRBV19
J: TRBJ2-2
D: NA
size: NA

DNA: TGTGCCAGCAGTTACGACAGGGGTGAGACCCAGTACTTC
CDR3: CASSYDRGETQYF
V: TRBV6-4
J: TRBJ2-5
D: TRBD1
size: NA

DNA: TGTGCCAGCAGCTCTGATAGCGGGGGGGCCATAAACACCGGGGAGCTGTTTTTT
CDR3: CASSSDSGGAINTGELFF
V: TRBV7-2
J: TRBJ2-2
D: TRBD2
size: once

DNA: TGTGCCAGCGAGTACGGGGACAGTGCGCAGCCCCAGCATTTT
CDR3: CASEYGDSAQPQHF
V: TRBV5-8
J: TRBJ1-5
D: TRBD1
size: NA

DNA: TGTGCCAGCAGCCGACAGGGGGCAGGCTACACCTTC
CDR3: CASSRQGAGYTF
V: TRBV9
J: TRBJ1-2
D: TRBD1
size: NA

DNA: TGTGCCAGCAGCTTGGTAGGGGGCTCTTCCCACGAGCAGTACTTC
CDR3: CASSLVGGSSHEQYF
V: TRBV5-5
J: TRBJ2-7
D: TRBD1
size: NA

DNA: TGTGCCAGTAGGCGGGCTTCTGGAAACACCATATATTTT
CDR3: CASRRASGNTIYF
V: TRBV19
J: TRBJ1-3
D: NA
size: NA

DNA: TGTGCCAGTACTCCCACAGGGGACTATGGCTACACCTTC
CDR3: CASTPTGDYGYTF
V: TRBV19
J: TRBJ1-2
D: TRBD1
size: NA

DNA: TGTGCCAGCAGCCAAGGGACTAGCGGGGGGGTCTCCTACGAGCAGTACTTC
CDR3: CASSQGTSGGVSYEQYF
V: TRBV11-2
J: TRBJ2-7
D: TRBD2
size: few

DNA: TGTGCCAGCGATCTTGGAACAGGGGGATTGTACGAGCAGTACTTC
CDR3: CASDLGTGGLYEQYF
V: TRBV2
J: TRBJ2-7
D: TRBD1
size: NA

DNA: TGTGCCAGCAGCTCAGGACTAGCGGGGGGATCTGATACCACCCAGTACTTC
CDR3: CASSSGLAGGSDTTQYF
V: TRBV7-8
J: TRBJ2-5
D: TRBD2
size: NA

DNA: TGTGCCAGCACAAGACTCCAGAGCTCCTACAATGAGCAGTTCTTC
CDR3: CASTRLQSSYNEQFF
V: TRBV2
J: TRBJ2-1
D: NA
size: NA

DNA: TGTGCCAGCAGCTTGGGAGGTAGAAACTACGAGCAGTACTTC
CDR3: CASSLGGRNYEQYF
V: TRBV5-8
J: TRBJ2-7
D: NA
size: NA

DNA: TGTGCCAGCAGCCAACAGCCCGGGAACTATGGCTACACCTTC
CDR3: CASSQQPGNYGYTF
V: TRBV3-1/TRBV3-2
J: TRBJ1-2
D: NA
size: NA

DNA: TGTGCCAGCAGCTTGAGCGGGGGCGTTTTGGGCGAGCAGTACTTC
CDR3: CASSLSGGVLGEQYF
V: TRBV5-4
J: TRBJ2-7
D: TRBD2
size: NA

DNA: TGTGCCAGCAGCCATGTAGAGTTGAGGGAGAACACTGAAGCTTTCTTT
CDR3: CASSHVELRENTEAFF
V: TRBV4-2
J: TRBJ1-1
D: NA
size: NA

DNA: TGCGCCAGCAGTGAATGGAAGGGGGAAGCTTTCTTT
CDR3: CASSEWKGEAFF
V: TRBV10-2
J: TRBJ1-1
D: NA
size: NA

DNA: TGTGCCAGCAGTATTGAGTGGTCCTACAATGAGCAGTTCTTC
CDR3: CASSIEWSYNEQFF
V: TRBV27
J: TRBJ2-1
D: NA
size: NA

DNA: TGTGCCAGCGGACAGGCACACCTAGCTTTCTTT
CDR3: CASGQAHLAFF
V: TRBV27
J: TRBJ1-1
D: TRBD1
size: NA

DNA: TGCGCCAGCAGCCCTGGGACTAGCGGAGTGCTGAATACGCAGTATTTT
CDR3: CASSPGTSGVLNTQYF
V: TRBV5-1
J: TRBJ2-3
D: TRBD2
size: NA

DNA: TGTGCCAGCAGCCCCCGACTGGCCTCTGGGGCCAACGTCCTGACTTTC
CDR3: CASSPRLASGANVLTF
V: TRBV7-8
J: TRBJ2-6
D: NA
size: NA

DNA: TGTGCCAGCAGCCCTTGGGACAGGAGCTCCTACGAGCAGTACTTC
CDR3: CASSPWDRSSYEQYF
V: TRBV14
J: TRBJ2-7
D: TRBD1
size: NA

DNA: TGTGCCAGCAGCTTAGGAGACAGGGCGTATAGCAATCAGCCCCAGCATTTT
CDR3: CASSLGDRAYSNQPQHF
V: TRBV7-9
J: TRBJ1-5
D: TRBD1
size: NA

DNA: TGTGCCAGCAGCCCACCGGGACAGTCAGATACGCAGTATTTT
CDR3: CASSPPGQSDTQYF
V: TRBV11-3
J: TRBJ2-3
D: TRBD1
size: NA

DNA: TGTGCCAGCAGGGAGGGGACAGGCGGGAGTGGCTACACCTTC
CDR3: CASREGTGGSGYTF
V: TRBV6-5
J: TRBJ1-2
D: TRBD1
size: NA

DNA: TGTGCCAGCAGCCGGGACATAACCGGGGAGCTGTTTTTT
CDR3: CASSRDITGELFF
V: TRBV2
J: TRBJ2-2
D: NA
size: NA

DNA: TGTGCCAGCAACTTAAGACTAGCGGGGCCCACAGATACGCAGTATTTT
CDR3: CASNLRLAGPTDTQYF
V: TRBV7-2
J: TRBJ2-3
D: TRBD2
size: NA

DNA: TGTGCCAGTAGCGGTATAGCCGGGGGTAGCACAGATACGCAGTATTTT
CDR3: CASSGIAGGSTDTQYF
V: TRBV19
J: TRBJ2-3
D: NA
size: few

DNA: TGCGCCAGCAGCTTTAATTGGGGACAAGCCCAAGAGACCCAGTACTTC
CDR3: CASSFNWGQAQETQYF
V: TRBV5-1
J: TRBJ2-5
D: NA
size: NA

DNA: TGTGCCAGCAGCACAAGGACTGGGGGGGCCAATGAGCAGTTCTTC
CDR3: CASSTRTGGANEQFF
V: TRBV9
J: TRBJ2-1
D: NA
size: NA

DNA: TGTGCCAGCAGTTACGTATTTAGCACAGATACGCAGTATTTT
CDR3: CASSYVFSTDTQYF
V: TRBV6-5
J: TRBJ2-3
D: NA
size: NA

DNA: TGTGCCAGCAGGACGACAAATCAGCCCCAGCATTTT
CDR3: CASRTTNQPQHF
V: TRBV2
J: TRBJ1-5
D: NA
size: NA

DNA: TGCGCCAGCAGCTTGGGGACAGCGTTGGATACGCAGTATTTT
CDR3: CASSLGTALDTQYF
V: TRBV5-1
J: TRBJ2-3
D: NA
size: NA

DNA: TGCGCCAGCAGTGAGCAGTCCTACGAGCAGTACTTC
CDR3: CASSEQSYEQYF
V: TRBV10-2
J: TRBJ2-7
D: NA
size: once

DNA: TGTGCCAGTAGTAGGGGGGGACAACCATCCTACGAGCAGTACTTC
CDR3: CASSRGGQPSYEQYF
V: TRBV19
J: TRBJ2-7
D: NA
size: once

DNA: TGTGCCAGCAGTGACAGCGGGGGGACCCAGTACTTC
CDR3: CASSDSGGTQYF
V: TRBV6-6
J: TRBJ2-5
D: TRBD2
size: NA

DNA: TGTGCCAGCAGTTACAGCCTAAGGGGCGGGGGGGAGCAGTTCTTC
CDR3: CASSYSLRGGGEQFF
V: TRBV6-5
J: TRBJ2-1
D: TRBD2
size: NA

DNA: TGCGCCAGCAGCTTGGGGCAGGACGGGGACATTCAGTACTTC
CDR3: CASSLGQDGDIQYF
V: TRBV5-1
J: TRBJ2-4
D: NA
size: NA

DNA: TGTGCCAGCTCCCTGGCCCGTGACAGGGGTTCAGATACGCAGTATTTT
CDR3: CASSLARDRGSDTQYF
V: TRBV21-1
J: TRBJ2-3
D: NA
size: NA

DNA: TGTGCCAGCTCACCAAGTCCCGGGACAGGGACCAATGGCTACACCTTC
CDR3: CASSPSPGTGTNGYTF
V: TRBV18
J: TRBJ1-2
D: TRBD1
size: once

DNA: TGTGCCAGCAGACTCGGACAGGGCTACTCACCCCTCCACTTT
CDR3: CASRLGQGYSPLHF
V: TRBV28
J: TRBJ1-6
D: TRBD1
size: once

DNA: TGTGCCAGCCTACAGGGCTTGAGCAATCAGCCCCAGCATTTT
CDR3: CASLQGLSNQPQHF
V: TRBV2
J: TRBJ1-5
D: NA
size: NA

DNA: TGTGCCAGCAGCTTTAGCGGGGGGGCCTTGGCTGAGCAGTTCTTC
CDR3: CASSFSGGALAEQFF
V: TRBV7-3
J: TRBJ2-1
D: TRBD2
size: NA

DNA: TGTGCCAGCAGGATACAGGGTACCAATTCACCCCTCCACTTT
CDR3: CASRIQGTNSPLHF
V: TRBV2
J: TRBJ1-6
D: NA
size: few

DNA: TGTGCCAGCAGCCAAATCGGGACAGTCAACACTGAAGCTTTCTTT
CDR3: CASSQIGTVNTEAFF
V: TRBV3-1/TRBV3-2
J: TRBJ1-1
D: TRBD1
size: NA

DNA: TGTGCCACCAGTGTGGTTCAGGAAAATGAAAAACTGTTTTTT
CDR3: CATSVVQENEKLFF
V: TRBV24-1
J: TRBJ1-4
D: NA
size: NA

DNA: TGTGCCAGCAGCTTAGGGACAGGGGGCCAGCAGTACTTC
CDR3: CASSLGTGGQQYF
V: TRBV11-2
J: TRBJ2-7
D: TRBD1
size: NA

DNA: TGTGCCAGCAGTTACCTCTGGGACAGGGGAGACGAGCAGTACTTC
CDR3: CASSYLWDRGDEQYF
V: TRBV6-2/TRBV6-3
J: TRBJ2-7
D: TRBD1
size: NA

DNA: TGCGCCAGCAGCTTGGATGCCCCGGGACAGGGGTCGGAGACCCAGTACTTC
CDR3: CASSLDAPGQGSETQYF
V: TRBV5-1
J: TRBJ2-5
D: TRBD1
size: once

DNA: TGTGCCACCAGTGAACAGGGGGCGGCTATGAGAGGCTACACCTTC
CDR3: CATSEQGAAMRGYTF
V: TRBV24-1
J: TRBJ1-2
D: TRBD1
size: once

DNA: TGTGCCAGCAGCGAGGGACTAGCGGCCGCTAGTAGCTACAATGAGCAGTTCTTC
CDR3: CASSEGLAAASSYNEQFF
V: TRBV9
J: TRBJ2-1
D: TRBD2
size: NA

DNA: TGCGCCAGCAGCCCGGGACTAGCGGGGCAAGAGACCCAGTACTTC
CDR3: CASSPGLAGQETQYF
V: TRBV5-1
J: TRBJ2-5
D: TRBD2
size: NA

DNA: TGTGCCAGCAGTTTTAGTATGAACACTGAAGCTTTCTTT
CDR3: CASSFSMNTEAFF
V: TRBV12-3/TRBV12-4
J: TRBJ1-1
D: NA
size: NA